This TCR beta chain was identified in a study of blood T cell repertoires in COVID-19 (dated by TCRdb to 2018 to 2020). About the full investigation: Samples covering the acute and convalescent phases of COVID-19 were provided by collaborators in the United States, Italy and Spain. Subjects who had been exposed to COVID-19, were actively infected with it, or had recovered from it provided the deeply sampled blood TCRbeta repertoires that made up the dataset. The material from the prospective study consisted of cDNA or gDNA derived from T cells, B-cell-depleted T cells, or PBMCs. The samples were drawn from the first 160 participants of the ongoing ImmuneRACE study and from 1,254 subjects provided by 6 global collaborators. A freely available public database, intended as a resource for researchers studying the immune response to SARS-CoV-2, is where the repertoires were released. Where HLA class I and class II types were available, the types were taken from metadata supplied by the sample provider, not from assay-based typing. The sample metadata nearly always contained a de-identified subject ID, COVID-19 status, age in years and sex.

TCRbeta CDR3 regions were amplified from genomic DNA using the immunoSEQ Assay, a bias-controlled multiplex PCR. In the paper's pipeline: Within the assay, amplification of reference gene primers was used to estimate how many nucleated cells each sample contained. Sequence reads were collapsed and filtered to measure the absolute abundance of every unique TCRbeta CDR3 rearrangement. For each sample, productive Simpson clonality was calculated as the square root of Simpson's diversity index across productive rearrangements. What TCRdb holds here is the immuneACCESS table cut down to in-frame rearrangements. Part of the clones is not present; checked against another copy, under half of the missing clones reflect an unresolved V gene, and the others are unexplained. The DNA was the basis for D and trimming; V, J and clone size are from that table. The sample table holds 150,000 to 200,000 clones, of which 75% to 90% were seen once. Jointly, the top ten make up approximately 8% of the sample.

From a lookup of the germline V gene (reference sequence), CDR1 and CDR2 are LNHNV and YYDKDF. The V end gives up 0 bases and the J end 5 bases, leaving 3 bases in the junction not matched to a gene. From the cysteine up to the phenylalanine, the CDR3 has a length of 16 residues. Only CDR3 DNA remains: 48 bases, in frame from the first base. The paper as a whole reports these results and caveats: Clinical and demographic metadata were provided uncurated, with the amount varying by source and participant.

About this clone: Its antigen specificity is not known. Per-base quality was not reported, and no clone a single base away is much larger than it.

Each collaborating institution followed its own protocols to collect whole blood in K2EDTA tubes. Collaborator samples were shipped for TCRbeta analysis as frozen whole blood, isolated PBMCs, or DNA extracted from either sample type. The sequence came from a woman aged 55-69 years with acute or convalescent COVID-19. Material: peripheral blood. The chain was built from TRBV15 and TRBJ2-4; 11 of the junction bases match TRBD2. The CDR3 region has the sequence CATSRDLAGGENIQYF. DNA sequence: TGTGCCACCAGCAGAGATTTAGCGGGAGGGGAAAACATTCAGTACTTC.